A single sample gave rise to the 32 T cell receptor beta chains below, sequenced in a study of cytomegalovirus exposure and HLA in healthy donors. PCR involved 60 Vbeta and 13 Jbeta primers. Here immunoSEQ multiplex PCR was the method, and the copy in TCRdb shows in-frame clones only, minus some. Altogether tens of thousands of clones are present, about 81% being singletons, with the ten largest covering approximately 2.3%. Sequenced material: PBMCs. The receptors here all came from a young man in good health and CMV-seronegative.

The chain recombines TRBV11-3 with TRBJ2-2; 10 bases fit TRBD2. Germline loops: CDR1 SGHNT, CDR2 YENEEA. V shed 5 bases and J 6 bases; nucleotides not matched to a gene: 3. The CDR3 runs to 14 residues. CDR3 residues: CASSTGTSAGELFF. DNA for the CDR3: TGTGCCAGCAGCACCGGGACTAGCGCCGGGGAGCTGTTTTTT.

V and J are TRBV6-5 and TRBJ1-1; D possibly corresponds to TRBD1 (5 bases). With 1 base removed from V and 4 bases from J, the gap between germline ends came to 10 bases. This CDR3 is 14 amino acids long. From germline, CDR1 is MNHEY and CDR2 SVGAGI. The CDR3 loop reads CASSYLQGGTEAFF. The CDR3 DNA reads TGTGCCAGCAGTTACTTGCAGGGTGGCACTGAAGCTTTCTTT.

This chain joins TRBV14 and TRBJ2-7, with D unclear. CDR3 size: 13 residues. V gave up 8 bases and J gave up 0 bases, with 11 bases separating them. Germline V lookup: CDR1 SGHDN, CDR2 FVKESK. The CDR3 nucleotides read TGTGCCAGCTCCGACATTTACTCCTACGAGCAGTACTTC. Translated, it gives CASSDIYSYEQYF.

This clone has only one observation. The rearrangement joins TRBV19 to TRBJ2-5; 7 nucleotides match TRBD2. This CDR3 contains 15 residues. CDR1 LNHDA and CDR2 SQIVND come from the germline V gene (reference sequence). Trimming removed 7 bases from V and 5 bases from J; junction bases left unmatched: 13. The CDR3 nucleotides are TGTGCCAGTATAGGAGGAGGTCCCGGGGGGGAGACCCAGTACTTC. It codes for CASIGGGPGGETQYF.

The genes are TRBV6-5 and TRBJ1-5, with a possible D match to TRBD1 (6 bases). The germline CDR1 and CDR2 sequences are MNHEY and SVGAGI. V was pared by 6 bases and J by 3 bases, with 9 bases between. The CDR3 extends over 13 amino acids. CDR3 residues: CASRDSANQPQHF. In DNA form, the CDR3 reads TGTGCCAGCAGGGACAGTGCCAATCAGCCCCAGCATTTT.

The chain is built from TRBV18 and TRBJ1-2, with D possibly matching TRBD1 (5 bases). The CDR3 loop spans 15 amino acids. Trimming took off 3 bases at V and 8 bases at J, with 19 bases between the two ends. Germline V lookup: CDR1 KGHSH, CDR2 LQKENI. The CDR3 loop is CASSPSTGPSEGYTF. CDR3 bases: TGTGCCAGCTCACCTAGCACAGGCCCTTCGGAGGGCTACACCTTC.

The genes are TRBV29-1 and TRBJ2-1, with 10 bases matching TRBD2. CDR1 SQVTM and CDR2 ANQGSEA come from the germline V gene. The CDR3 extends over 15 amino acids. V trimming: 4 bases; J trimming: 3 bases; junction bases outside the gene matches: 6. The CDR3 nucleotides read TGCAGCGTTGTCCCCCTAGCGGGAGTCTACAATGAGCAGTTCTTC. Amino acids: CSVVPLAGVYNEQFF.

This clone was counted a single time. The chain uses TRBV25-1 and TRBJ2-5, with a weak D call TRBD1 (5 bases). Germline lookup yields CDR1 MGHDK and CDR2 SYGVNS. The CDR3 runs 15 residues. The germline V and J ends were trimmed by 0 bases and 0 bases, with 8 bases remaining between them. DNA for the CDR3: TGTGCCAGCAGTGAATATTTAGGGGACCAAGAGACCCAGTACTTC. This sequence encodes CASSEYLGDQETQYF.

The rearrangement uses TRBV7-8 and TRBJ1-5; D is uncertain. V was clipped by 4 bases and J by 7 bases, with 23 bases between them. CDR1 and CDR2 (germline): SGHVS, FQNEAQ. The CDR3 is made up of 17 amino acids. In DNA, the CDR3 is TGTGCCAGCAGCTCCGGCCGCTTTACTACCCCAAGGCAGCCCCAGCATTTT. Residues: CASSSGRFTTPRQPQHF.

The chain joins TRBV5-4 to TRBJ2-7, with D possibly TRBD2 on 6 matching bases. Trimming stripped 1 base from V and 7 bases from J, with 24 bases between. Germline assignment: CDR1 SGHNT and CDR2 YYREEE (reference sequence). CDR3 length equals 17 residues. The CDR3 DNA sequence: TGTGCCAGCAGCTTGACCCAACCGGGACTGCTAATTTCTGAGCAGTACTTC. Translating it yields CASSLTQPGLLISEQYF.

V and J are TRBV10-1 and TRBJ2-7; 7 bases match TRBD1. This CDR3 region has 15 residues. The V gene end was trimmed by 6 bases and the J gene end by 3 bases; junction bases not matched to a gene: 11. Looked up from germline, CDR1 is WNHNN and CDR2 is SYGVQD (reference sequence). The CDR3 coding sequence is TGCGCCAGCAGCGCCGCAAGGACAGGCCACTACGAGCAGTACTTC. This sequence encodes CASSAARTGHYEQYF.

With regard to this clone: The junction departs from the called germline gene at one end, perhaps through a read error. The rearrangement joins TRBV7-7 to TRBJ2-5; 8 bases map to TRBD1. This CDR3 has 14 amino acids. Germline loops: CDR1 SSHAT, CDR2 FNYEAQ (reference sequence). The CDR3 nucleotides read TGTGCTAGCAGCCCGACAGGGGCAGCAGAGACCCAGTACTTC. This gives the protein CASSPTGAAETQYF. Full variable domain (remainder filled in from reference TRBV7-7 and TRBJ2-5): GAGVSQSPRYKVTKRGQDVTLRCDPISSHATLYWYQQALGQGPEFLTYFNYEAQPDKSGLPSDRFSAERPEGSISTLTIQRTEQRDSAMYRCASSPTGAAETQYFGPGTRLLVL.

This clone was seen only once. V gene TRBV11-2 combines with J gene TRBJ2-7, with TRBD2 identical over 8 bases. The CDR3 length is 14 residues. Germline trimming cut 3 bases from V and 6 bases from J; bases unmatched to any gene: 7. Germline loops: CDR1 SGHAT, CDR2 FQNNGV. CDR3 bases: TGTGCCAGCAGCTTTAGTAGCGGGGCCTTCGAGCAGTACTTC. Its protein is CASSFSSGAFEQYF.

The table lists this clone with a few counts. The chain carries TRBV2 and TRBJ2-6; D is perhaps TRBD1 (6 bases). This CDR3 is 19 amino acids long. V shed 2 bases and J shed 0 bases, with 17 bases lying between them. Germline V CDR1 and CDR2: SNHLY, FYNNEI. The CDR3 loop reads CASSEQGGRGYSGANVLTF. The CDR3 nucleotides are TGTGCCAGCAGTGAACAGGGCGGCAGGGGATACTCTGGGGCCAACGTCCTGACTTTC.

This sequence joins TRBV7-9 and TRBJ1-3; 8 bases map to TRBD1. The CDR3 is made up of 17 amino acids. V shed 4 bases, J shed 3 bases, and the junction held 11 bases outside the gene matches. The germline gives CDR1 SEHNR, CDR2 FQNEAQ (reference sequence). CDR3 region: CASSSPGQGNFGNTIYF. CDR3 coding DNA: TGTGCCAGCAGCTCCCCCGGACAGGGAAATTTTGGAAACACCATATATTTT.

The chain couples TRBV7-2 to TRBJ1-3; no clear D gene. V was pared by 4 bases and J by 4 bases, with 17 bases between. CDR1 and CDR2 (germline): SGHTA, FQGNSA. The CDR3 consists of 16 residues. The CDR3 nucleotides are TGTGCCAGCAGCTCCGGACTCAGGCTATCAGGAAACACCATATATTTT. It specifies CASSSGLRLSGNTIYF.

The genes are TRBV7-9 and TRBJ2-5; possibly TRBD1 for D (5 bases). CDR1 and CDR2 (germline): SEHNR, FQNEAQ (reference sequence). The CDR3 has 12 residues. The germline V and J ends were trimmed by 5 bases and 6 bases, with 10 bases remaining between them. DNA for the CDR3: TGTGCCAGCAGCCCAGGGTCCCAGACCCAGTACTTC. Its translation is CASSPGSQTQYF. Drawing the rest from reference TRBV7-9 and TRBJ2-5, the complete variable domain is DTGVSQNPRHKITKRGQNVTFRCDPISEHNRLYWYRQTLGQGPEFLTYFQNEAQLEKSRLLSDRFSAERPKGSFSTLEIQRTEQGDSAMYLCASSPGSQTQYFGPGTRLLVL.

The V and J genes are TRBV6-5 and TRBJ1-4; perhaps TRBD1 as D (5 bases). The CDR3 is 15 residues long. V gave up 5 bases and J gave up 7 bases, with 17 bases separating them. Per germline, CDR1 MNHEY and CDR2 SVGAGI. Here the CDR3 DNA reads TGTGCCAGCAGTCCCTCCACAGGACCCTTTGAAAAACTGTTTTTT. Encoded protein: CASSPSTGPFEKLFF.

The chain couples TRBV2 to TRBJ2-7; TRBD2 aligns across 8 bases. V was clipped by 6 bases and J by 4 bases; unmatched bases: 17. This CDR3 is built from 17 residues. Germline loops: CDR1 SNHLY, CDR2 FYNNEI. The CDR3 DNA reads TGTGCCAGCAGGCCCCCGGTTGTCGGGAGGGCCGGGTACGAGCAGTACTTC. Its translation: CASRPPVVGRAGYEQYF.

This sequence joins TRBV28 and TRBJ1-1, with TRBD1 identical over 9 bases. CDR1 is MDHEN and CDR2 is SYDVKM in the germline V gene. The V gene end was trimmed by 4 bases and the J gene end by 7 bases; junction bases not matched to a gene: 7. The CDR3 is 14 residues long. CDR3: CASSYMGQGSEAFF. CDR3 coding DNA: TGTGCCAGCAGTTATATGGGACAGGGTAGTGAAGCTTTCTTT.

CDR3 nucleotides: TGTGCCAGCAGCGTAGAGGGGGTGGGTGAAAAACTGTTTTTT. It encodes CASSVEGVGEKLFF. The J gene is TRBJ1-4, the V gene TRBV9, with D possibly TRBD1 on 6 matching bases. V was cut by 0 bases and J by 7 bases, with 10 bases left in between. CDR1 and CDR2 (germline): SGDLS, YYNGEE. CDR3 length: 14 amino acids.

J is TRBJ2-3 and V is TRBV19, with 7 bases lining up with TRBD1. Unmatched junction bases numbered 11, after V lost 4 bases and J lost 4 bases. Per germline, CDR1 LNHDA and CDR2 SQIVND (reference sequence). The CDR3 is 16 residues long. The CDR3 DNA is TGTGCCAGTAGTACAGACAGGGATTGGGCACCAGATACGCAGTATTTT. The encoded protein is CASSTDRDWAPDTQYF.

This clone has a single count. The rearrangement links TRBV5-6 to TRBJ2-7; 10 bases line up with TRBD1. The CDR3 is made up of 15 amino acids. J gave up 6 bases and V 4 bases, and 10 bases lay outside the gene matches. Germline V gene sequence: CDR1 SGHDT, CDR2 YYEEEE. The CDR3 sequence is CASSPLPGQGFEQYF. The DNA for the CDR3 is TGTGCCAGCAGCCCGTTACCGGGACAGGGGTTCGAGCAGTACTTC.

The rearrangement links TRBV11-3 to TRBJ2-4; 7 nucleotides match TRBD2. The CDR3 totals 12 residues. The ends lost 3 bases at V and 7 bases at J; junction bases unmatched: 0. Germline CDR1 SGHNT, CDR2 YENEEA. The DNA of the CDR3 is TGTGCCAGCAGCTTGGGGGGGAACATTCAGTACTTC. This codes for CASSLGGNIQYF.

The gene calls are TRBV5-4 and TRBJ1-1; D remains ambiguous. There are 13 residues in the CDR3. Trimming cost V 4 bases and J 13 bases, with 20 bases left between them. Germline V gene lookup returns CDR1 SGHNT and CDR2 YYREEE (reference sequence). The CDR3 loop is CASSHAAAFPDFF. CDR3 nucleotides: TGTGCCAGCAGCCACGCGGCGGCCTTTCCGGATTTCTTT.

The V gene is TRBV29-1, the J gene TRBJ2-1; maybe TRBD2 (6 bases). V was cut by 7 bases and J by 9 bases, with 22 bases left in between. Germline V gene data show CDR1 as SQVTM and CDR2 as ANQGSEA. There are 14 residues in the CDR3. The CDR3 loop reads CSAADGAGKIEQFF. The CDR3 bases are TGCAGCGCAGCCGATGGGGCGGGAAAGATTGAGCAGTTCTTC.

This chain connects TRBV12-1 to TRBJ1-1; the DNA was not used to check the table's D call, TRBD1. TRBV12-1 is a pseudogene. This CDR3 has 10 amino acids. In DNA, the CDR3 is TGTGCCAGCACCTGTGGGCCGGCTTTCTTT. This gives the protein CASTCGPAFF.

The rearrangement links TRBV27 to TRBJ1-1, with D perhaps TRBD1 (5 bases). The length of the CDR3 is 14 residues. V was cut by 6 bases and J by 1 base, with 12 bases left in between. Germline-derived CDR1 and CDR2 are MNHEY and SMNVEV (reference sequence). DNA for the CDR3: TGTGCCAGCAGCACCGGGACTGCGAACACTGAAGCTTTCTTT. It specifies CASSTGTANTEAFF.

The chain carries TRBV7-3 and TRBJ2-2; D might be TRBD1 (5 bases). Germline values: CDR1 SGHTA, CDR2 FQGTGA. V gave up 3 bases and J gave up 6 bases, with 11 bases separating them. The CDR3 is 14 amino acids. The CDR3 DNA reads TGTGCCAGCAGCTTCGGAAGGGGCGCCGGGGAGCTGTTTTTT. Protein sequence: CASSFGRGAGELFF.

The J gene is TRBJ2-1, the V gene TRBV10-3, with D possibly being TRBD1 (6 bases). The CDR3 is made up of 14 amino acids. In germline, CDR1 is ENHRY, CDR2 SYGVKD. Trimming took 5 bases from V and 10 from J, leaving 18 bases between them. The CDR3 here is CAISSVTGSGEQFF. As DNA, the CDR3 is TGTGCCATCAGTTCCGTGACAGGCTCGGGGGAGCAGTTCTTC.

The chain recombines TRBV19 with TRBJ1-2, with 10 bases aligning to TRBD1. Germline V gene lookup returns CDR1 LNHDA and CDR2 SQIVND (reference sequence). The CDR3 consists of 14 residues. J was trimmed by 9 bases and V by 3 bases; bases with no gene match: 7. In DNA form, the CDR3 reads TGTGCCAGTAGTATCGACAGGGGGCTTGTGAGCTACACCTTC. Encoded protein: CASSIDRGLVSYTF. The full variable domain, completed using reference TRBV19 and TRBJ1-2, is DGGITQSPKYLFRKEGQNVTLSCEQNLNHDAMYWYRQDPGQGLRLIYYSQIVNDFQKGDIAEGYSVSREKKESFPLTVTSAQKNPTAFYLCASSIDRGLVSYTFGSGTRLTVV.

The chain uses TRBV1 and TRBJ1-3. TRBV1 has pseudogene status. This CDR3 has 10 amino acids. The DNA of the CDR3 is TGCACCAGCAACGGGGACACCATATATTTT. Translated, it gives CTSNGDTIYF.